The text below deals with one T cell receptor beta chain. Across under 25 US areas, participants ranged in age from about 18 to 89 years. In assigning cohorts, the study relied on participant-reported clinical history. Germline loops: CDR1 LGHDT, CDR2 YNNKEL (reference sequence). This CDR3 has 15 amino acids. V shed 3 bases, J shed 7 bases, and the junction held 11 bases outside the gene matches. In the study's own analysis: Reference gene primer amplification gave nucleated cell count estimates. Sequencing was performed with immunoSEQ multiplex PCR; in TCRdb, only in-frame clones are kept and a portion is missing. That table furnishes V, J and clone size, whereas the DNA furnished D and trimming. The sample has over 350,000 clones; about 90% are singletons. The sample originates from a study of blood T cell repertoires in COVID-19. Study as a whole: Samples representing acute and convalescent COVID-19 were sourced from the United States, Italy and Spain.

Sequenced: PBMCs or T cells enriched from blood (not recorded which). The chain carries TRBV3-1 (or the pseudogene TRBV3-2) and TRBJ1-2; TRBD1 agrees at 7 bases. This TCR was recovered from a woman aged 18-29 years with acute COVID-19. CDR3 in amino acids: CASSQLYRHRGGYTF. CDR3 in DNA: TGTGCCAGCAGCCAGCTTTACCGACACAGGGGTGGCTACACCTTC.